This T cell receptor (beta chain) comes out of a study of monozygotic twins with inflammatory bowel disease. Regarding the study as a whole: Heterogeneous immunosuppressive treatment regimens may have introduced variability into patient repertoires.

Each CDR3 protein gets one entry in TCRdb, which reprocessed the 5' RACE reads and gives no DNA. This sample's table has approximately 210,000 distinct CDR3 sequences. This CDR3 has 11 amino acids. The germline V gene encodes CDR1 DFQATT and CDR2 SNEGSKA (reference sequence). Points on this clonotype: Its specificity is unknown.

The V and J genes are TRBV20-1 and TRBJ2-3. The sequencing input was blood. The receptor's source is a human donor with ulcerative colitis or Crohn's disease, or a healthy co-twin of an affected twin (not recorded which). CDR3 protein: CSARVWDTQYF.